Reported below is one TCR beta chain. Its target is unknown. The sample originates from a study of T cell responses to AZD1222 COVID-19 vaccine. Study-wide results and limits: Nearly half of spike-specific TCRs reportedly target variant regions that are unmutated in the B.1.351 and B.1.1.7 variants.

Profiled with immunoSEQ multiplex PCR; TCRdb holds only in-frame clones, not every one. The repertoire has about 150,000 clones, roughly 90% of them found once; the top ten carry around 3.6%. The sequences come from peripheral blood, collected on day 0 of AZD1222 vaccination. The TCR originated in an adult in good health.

The CDR3 sequence: CASSFASSYEQYF. CDR3 sequence (DNA): TGTGCCAGCAGTTTCGCTAGCAGCTACGAGCAGTACTTC. The rearrangement joins TRBV6-2 or TRBV6-3 to TRBJ2-7; perhaps TRBD2 as D (5 bases). Trimming shortened V by 4 bases and J by 3 bases, and 10 bases separated the two germline ends. The length of the CDR3 is 13 residues. The germline V gene encodes CDR1 MNHEY and CDR2 SVGEGT.